This record concerns one T cell receptor (beta chain) sequence. Antigen unknown. This CDR3 is also generated by other DNA sequences in the sample. CDR3 length: 14 amino acids. V dropped 3 bases and J dropped 6; count of bases not matched to a gene: 6. The germline V gene encodes CDR1 ENHRY and CDR2 SYGVKD. This record comes from a study of T cell responses to AZD1222 COVID-19 vaccine. Study results and caveats: Baseline serology detected seropositivity in only a handful of AZD1222 recipients. Of spike-specific TCRs, nearly half reportedly target regions left unmutated in variants.

The assay was immunoSEQ multiplex PCR, and TCRdb's table has in-frame clones only and misses some. The repertoire holds about 140,000 clones, with approximately 90% as singletons. The TCR sequence derives from an adult in good health. The specimen comprised peripheral blood, sampled on day 0 of AZD1222 vaccination. This chain connects TRBV10-3 to TRBJ2-3; 7 nucleotides line up with TRBD2. This chain's CDR3 is CAISESGGTDTQYF. DNA of the CDR3: TGTGCCATCAGTGAATCCGGGGGGACTGATACGCAGTATTTT.